Following are 21 T cell receptor beta chains from one sample sequenced in a study of T-cell reconstitution after alpha-beta-depleted transplantation in children. Preparation of the TCRbeta library was carried out with unique molecular identifiers. TCRdb fed the PCR reads into MiXCR, producing one record per CDR3 protein. Of hundreds of thousands of distinct CDR3 sequences in the sample, about 17% were seen once. Sequencing was performed on PBMCs, mostly from graft donor cells, taken 360 days after TCRalphabeta/CD19-depleted stem cell transplant. These receptor sequences come from a boy in the first two years of life who had a stem cell transplant for Wiskott-Aldrich syndrome, so the T cells may come from the graft donor.

The chain links TRBV6-5 to TRBJ2-2; 8 nucleotides match TRBD1. There are 19 residues in the CDR3. From germline, CDR1 is MNHEY and CDR2 SVGAGI. The J segment lost 5 bases and the V segment lost 2 bases, leaving 16 bases of the junction unmatched. CDR3 in DNA: TGTGCCAGCAGTTACGATCCCTACGACAGGGGTGAGAGGACCGGGGAGCTGTTTTTT. Protein sequence: CASSYDPYDRGERTGELFF.

This clonotype was recorded a few times. The chain joins TRBV5-1 to TRBJ2-1; D is possibly TRBD1 (6 bases). The CDR3 runs 14 residues. Germline V lookup: CDR1 SGHRS, CDR2 YFSETQ. V lost 7 bases and J lost 5, with 16 bases in between. The CDR3 region has the DNA TGCGCCAGCGGCTCCGGGACACCGGACAATGAGCAGTTCTTC. It translates to CASGSGTPDNEQFF.

The rearrangement uses TRBV7-2 and TRBJ2-1; possibly TRBD1 or TRBD2 for D (5 bases each). The CDR3 contains 17 residues. CDR1 and CDR2 from the germline V gene are SGHTA and FQGNSA. Between the trimmed V and J ends, which lost 2 bases and 0 bases, there was a span of 14 bases. The chain's CDR3 is CASSLSRGPSSYNEQFF. DNA for the CDR3: TGTGCCAGCAGCTTATCGAGGGGTCCTAGCTCCTACAATGAGCAGTTCTTC.

This clonotype occurred once. The V and J genes are TRBV30 and TRBJ1-5; TRBD1 matches at 7 bases. Germline V gene data show CDR1 as GTSNPN and CDR2 as SVGIG (reference sequence). The V gene end was trimmed by 2 bases and the J gene end by 4 bases; junction bases not matched to a gene: 2. This CDR3 spans 13 amino acids. CDR3 coding DNA: TGTGCCTGGAGTCGACAGGGAAATCAGCCCCAGCATTTT. This gives the protein CAWSRQGNQPQHF.

The chain employs TRBV2 and TRBJ2-5, with TRBD1 identical over 8 bases. Germline loops: CDR1 SNHLY, CDR2 FYNNEI. V was clipped by 5 bases and J by 5 bases; unmatched bases: 7. This CDR3 is 14 amino acids long. The CDR3 loop reads CASSRTGKGETQYF. Here the CDR3 DNA reads TGTGCCAGCAGTCGGACAGGGAAAGGGGAGACCCAGTACTTC.

For the CDR3, the DNA is TGCGCCAGCAGCCAAGATTTTGCCGGGGGGACAGGGGGTGGAGATACGCAGTATTTT. Amino acids: CASSQDFAGGTGGGDTQYF. This sequence joins TRBV4-3 and TRBJ2-3; TRBD1 matches 11 bases. The J segment lost 5 bases and the V segment lost 0 bases, leaving 13 bases of the junction unmatched. Germline lookup yields CDR1 LGHNA and CDR2 YSLEER. CDR3 length: 19 residues.

This clonotype was seen only a few times. The V gene is TRBV12-3 or TRBV12-4, the J gene TRBJ1-5; D ambiguous. V gave up 8 bases and J gave up 5 bases, with 10 bases separating them. This CDR3 spans 12 amino acids. In DNA form, the CDR3 reads TGTGCCAGCCGCGGTTGGGATCAGCCCCAGCATTTT. Translated, it gives CASRGWDQPQHF.

This chain joins TRBV7-2 and TRBJ1-6; maybe TRBD1 (5 bases). Trimming left V 2 bases short and J 2 bases short, with 19 bases between. The germline CDR1 and CDR2 sequences are SGHTA and FQGNSA. The CDR3 is made up of 19 amino acids. CDR3 sequence: CASSLCVQGGSAYNSPLHF. The CDR3 region has the DNA TGTGCCAGCAGCTTATGCGTGCAGGGAGGCAGCGCCTATAATTCACCCCTCCACTTT.

This clonotype was picked up a small number of times. This chain joins TRBV4-3 and TRBJ2-7; no clear D. Trimming took off 1 base at V and 3 bases at J, with 19 bases between the two ends. Germline-derived CDR1 and CDR2 are LGHNA and YSLEER. This CDR3 has 17 amino acids. The CDR3 sequence: CASSQVVVGVGHYEQYF. DNA for the CDR3: TGCGCCAGCAGCCAAGTGGTCGTAGGTGTAGGGCACTACGAGCAGTACTTC.

The rearrangement uses TRBV7-9 and TRBJ2-5, with D uncertain. This CDR3 comprises 14 residues. CDR1 is SEHNR and CDR2 is FQNEAQ in the germline V gene (reference sequence). V lost 6 bases to trimming and J lost 3 bases, with 14 bases between them. CDR3 DNA: TGTGCCAGCAGTCCCCCATCTTTGGAAGAGACCCAGTACTTC. Translated, it gives CASSPPSLEETQYF.

V usage is TRBV10-3 and J usage is TRBJ2-5, with a weak D call TRBD1 (5 bases). Germline V gene lookup returns CDR1 ENHRY and CDR2 SYGVKD. CDR3 size: 13 residues. Trimming stripped 3 bases from V and 7 bases from J, with 12 bases between. The DNA of the CDR3 is TGTGCCATCAGTGAAATCCCCCAGGGGACCCAGTACTTC. Its translation is CAISEIPQGTQYF.

The CDR3 loop is CASSQGYAGLSNQPQHF. CDR3 DNA sequence: TGTGCCAGCAGCCAAGGATATGCAGGGCTTAGCAATCAGCCCCAGCATTTT. This chain connects TRBV3-1 to TRBJ1-5; D perhaps matches TRBD1 (5 bases). Germline V gives CDR1 LGHDT, CDR2 YNNKEL (reference sequence). This CDR3 has 17 amino acids. V lost 1 base and J lost 0, with 13 bases in between.

The CDR3 nucleotides are TGCAGTGCTAGAGGGGTGTACCAAGAGACCCAGTACTTC. This gives the protein CSARGVYQETQYF. V is TRBV20-1 and J is TRBJ2-5; D is ambiguous. Germline V lookup: CDR1 DFQATT, CDR2 SNEGSKA (reference sequence). V was trimmed by 1 base and J by 0 bases, leaving 6 bases between them. This CDR3 spans 13 amino acids.

CDR3 DNA sequence: TGCAGTGCTAGAGTCGACTTTTCTAAGACCCAGTACTTC. This encodes CSARVDFSKTQYF. The chain carries TRBV20-1 and TRBJ2-5; no clear D gene. The V gene lost 1 base and the J gene lost 6 bases, with 12 bases spanning the gap. Per germline, CDR1 DFQATT and CDR2 SNEGSKA (reference sequence). The CDR3 sequence is 13 residues long.

In this sample, this clonotype turned up a few times. This rearrangement joins TRBV7-6 to TRBJ2-5, with TRBD2 as a possible D gene (6 bases). The germline gives CDR1 SGHVS, CDR2 FNYEAQ. The CDR3 contains 14 residues. The V gene lost 4 bases and the J gene lost 3 bases, with 12 bases spanning the gap. The DNA for the CDR3 is TGTGCCAGCAGCTACCGACTAGAAGAAGAGACCCAGTACTTC. It specifies CASSYRLEEETQYF.

The chain combines TRBV7-8 with TRBJ2-7, with 7 bases identical to TRBD2. Germline lookup yields CDR1 SGHVS and CDR2 FQNEAQ. V lost 1 base to trimming and J lost 1 base; unmatched junction nucleotides: 13. The CDR3 loop spans 18 amino acids. CDR3 nucleotide sequence: TGTGCCAGCAGCTTAGAGCACCTTCTTAGCGGGCCGTCCTACGAGCAGTACTTC. Protein: CASSLEHLLSGPSYEQYF.

The chain uses TRBV7-9 and TRBJ2-2; 8 bases agree with TRBD2. The CDR3 is 15 residues long. Germline V gene sequence: CDR1 SEHNR, CDR2 FQNEAQ (reference sequence). The trim removed 7 bases at V and 2 bases at J, leaving 6 bases unmatched. The CDR3 protein is CASKSSGGNTGELFF. DNA for the CDR3: TGTGCCAGCAAGTCCAGCGGGGGCAACACCGGGGAGCTGTTTTTT.

The sample holds many counts of this clonotype. This rearrangement joins TRBV29-1 to TRBJ1-2, with a weak D call TRBD1 (5 bases). With 6 bases removed from V and 0 bases from J, the gap between germline ends came to 8 bases. CDR3 length: 12 amino acids. Germline loops: CDR1 SQVTM, CDR2 ANQGSEA. The CDR3 reads CSVQGANYGYTF. DNA of the CDR3: TGCAGCGTGCAGGGAGCTAACTATGGCTACACCTTC. Drawing the rest from reference TRBV29-1 and TRBJ1-2, the complete variable domain is SAVISQKPSRDICQRGTSLTIQCQVDSQVTMMFWYRQQPGQSLTLIATANQGSEATYESGFVIDKFPISRPNLTFSTLTVSNMSPEDSSIYLCSVQGANYGYTFGSGTRLTVV.

This clonotype was picked up a small number of times. V is TRBV4-1 and J is TRBJ2-3; no clear D gene. There are 14 residues in the CDR3. Trimming took off 1 base at V and 2 bases at J, with 7 bases between the two ends. Germline assignment: CDR1 MGHRA and CDR2 YSYEKL. The CDR3 DNA sequence: TGCGCCAGCAGCCAAGTGGAGTTCACAGATACGCAGTATTTT. Amino acid sequence: CASSQVEFTDTQYF.

In this sample, this clonotype turned up a few times. The chain uses TRBV18 and TRBJ2-7; 10 bases fit TRBD2. With V trimmed by 2 bases and J by 3 bases, 4 bases remained unmatched. Germline V gene lookup returns CDR1 KGHSH and CDR2 LQKENI. The CDR3 length is 15 residues. CDR3 residues: CASSPRTSGHYEQYF. In DNA, the CDR3 is TGTGCCAGCTCACCAAGGACTAGCGGCCACTACGAGCAGTACTTC. Using reference TRBV18 and TRBJ2-7 for the parts outside the CDR3, the full variable domain is NAGVMQNPRHLVRRRGQEARLRCSPMKGHSHVYWYRQLPEEGLKFMVYLQKENIIDESGMPKERFSAEFPKEGPSILRIQQVVRGDSAAYFCASSPRTSGHYEQYFGPGTRLTVT.

The CDR3 protein is CASSEEGALTGAFF. The CDR3 nucleotides read TGTGCCAGCAGTGAGGAGGGGGCTCTTACCGGAGCTTTCTTT. The V call is TRBV6-1, the J call TRBJ1-1; TRBD1 agrees at 7 bases. The CDR3 runs to 14 residues. After removal of 3 bases from V and 10 bases from J, the junction contained 11 bases not matched to a gene. The germline V gene has CDR1 MNHNS and CDR2 SASEGT.